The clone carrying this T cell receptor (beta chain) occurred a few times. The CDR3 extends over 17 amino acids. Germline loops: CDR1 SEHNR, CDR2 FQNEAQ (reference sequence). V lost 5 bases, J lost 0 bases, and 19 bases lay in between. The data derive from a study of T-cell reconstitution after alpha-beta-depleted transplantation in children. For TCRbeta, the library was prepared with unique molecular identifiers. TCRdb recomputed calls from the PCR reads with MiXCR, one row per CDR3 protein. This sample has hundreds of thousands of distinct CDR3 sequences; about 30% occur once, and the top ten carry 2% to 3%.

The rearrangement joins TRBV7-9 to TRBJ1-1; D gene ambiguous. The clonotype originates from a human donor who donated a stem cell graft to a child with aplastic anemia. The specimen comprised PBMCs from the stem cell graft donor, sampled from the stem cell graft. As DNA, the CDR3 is TGTGCCAGCAGCCCCAGGCGGCAGACTATTATGAACACTGAAGCTTTCTTT. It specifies CASSPRRQTIMNTEAFF.